These 13 T cell receptor beta chains share one sample of origin, sequenced in a study of control samples from healthy donors and cancer patients (dated by TCRdb to about 2020). The library relied on the immunoSEQ multiplex PCR assay. TCRdb's version of the immuneACCESS table is confined to in-frame rearrangements and falls short of the full clone set. An unresolved V gene accounts for under half of the shortfall where checked; the remainder is of unknown origin. Present in this sample are hundreds of thousands of clones, 90% of which were seen just once. 5% to 7% of the sample is in the top ten clones. The sequenced material came from PBMCs. The receptors come from a man aged 35-49 years with head and neck cancer.

The chain couples TRBV4-2 to TRBJ1-1; D might be TRBD1 (5 bases). With 4 bases removed from V and 0 bases from J, the gap between germline ends came to 12 bases. Germline-derived CDR1 and CDR2 are LGHNA and YNFKEQ. This CDR3 has 15 amino acids. The CDR3 bases are TGTGCCAGCAGCCCCCAACCGACAGTGAACACTGAAGCTTTCTTT. Protein sequence: CASSPQPTVNTEAFF.

This clone was counted a few times. The chain employs TRBV3-1 (or the pseudogene TRBV3-2) and TRBJ2-2; a weak D match, TRBD2 (6 bases). The CDR3 spans 17 residues. Germline V lookup: CDR1 LGHDT, CDR2 YNNKEL (reference sequence). V was clipped by 1 base and J by 0 bases, with 12 bases between them. DNA of the CDR3: TGTGCCAGCAGCCAAGCGCGGGGCGCGTCGAACACCGGGGAGCTGTTTTTT. Protein: CASSQARGASNTGELFF.

V and J are TRBV7-3 and TRBJ2-1; 15 bases align to TRBD2. V shed 0 bases, J shed 1 base, and the junction held 1 base outside the gene matches. Germline V lookup: CDR1 SGHTA, CDR2 FQGTGA. CDR3 length: 18 amino acids. This CDR3 reads CASSLTGTSGRSYNEQFF. CDR3 DNA sequence: TGTGCCAGCAGCTTAACCGGGACTAGCGGGAGGTCCTACAATGAGCAGTTCTTC. Together with reference TRBV7-3 and TRBJ2-1, the CDR3 gives the full variable domain: GAGVSQTPSNKVTEKGKYVELRCDPISGHTALYWYRQSLGQGPEFLIYFQGTGAADDSGLPNDRFFAVRPEGSVSTLKIQRTERGDSAVYLCASSLTGTSGRSYNEQFFGPGTRLTVL.

V usage is TRBV6-5 and J usage is TRBJ2-5, with unresolved D. The CDR3 sequence is 12 residues long. Germline assignment: CDR1 MNHEY and CDR2 SVGAGI. V was trimmed by 2 bases and J by 0 bases, leaving 1 base between them. Here the CDR3 DNA reads TGTGCCAGCAGTTACGACCAAGAGACCCAGTACTTC. Protein: CASSYDQETQYF.

The rearrangement uses TRBV9 and TRBJ1-4, with TRBD1 identical over 8 bases. Germline V lookup: CDR1 SGDLS, CDR2 YYNGEE. The CDR3 sequence is 16 residues long. Losses at the gene ends were 2 bases for V and 1 base for J; bases not matched to a gene: 4. CDR3 sequence: CASSVGDRGTNEKLFF. The CDR3 nucleotides read TGTGCCAGCAGCGTGGGCGACAGGGGAACTAATGAAAAACTGTTTTTT.

The chain carries TRBV24-1 and TRBJ1-2; D not resolved. The germline V gene encodes CDR1 KGHDR and CDR2 SFDVKD. The CDR3 spans 12 residues. The V end was cut by 9 bases, the J end by 6 bases, with 13 bases between. The CDR3 DNA sequence: TGTGCCACCGCAGACCTTCGCAATGGCTACACCTTC. Amino acid sequence: CATADLRNGYTF.

CDR3 sequence (DNA): TGTGCCATCAGTGGGCAGGGAAATAACTATGGCTACACCTTC. Translation gives CAISGQGNNYGYTF. The chain employs TRBV10-3 and TRBJ1-2; D possibly corresponds to TRBD1 (5 bases). This CDR3 region has 14 residues. Germline assignment: CDR1 ENHRY and CDR2 SYGVKD. Trimming took off 4 bases at V and 1 base at J, with 10 bases between the two ends.

CDR3 coding DNA: TGTGCCAGTAGTGCGGCTGGACTGGGGGGAAACATTCAGTACTTC. Amino acids: CASSAAGLGGNIQYF. This chain connects TRBV19 to TRBJ2-4; D might be TRBD2 (6 bases). The V end was cut by 5 bases, the J end by 6 bases, with 17 bases between. The V gene's germline CDR1 is LNHDA and CDR2 SQIVND (reference sequence). The CDR3 is 15 amino acids.

J is TRBJ1-1 and V is TRBV19; unclear D gene. V was cut by 6 bases and J by 0 bases, with 11 bases left in between. The CDR3 runs to 14 residues. Germline V CDR1 and CDR2: LNHDA, SQIVND (reference sequence). The CDR3 region is CASRMGVLNTEAFF. The CDR3 DNA sequence: TGTGCCAGTAGGATGGGAGTATTGAACACTGAAGCTTTCTTT.

Details on this clone: The sample has other DNA sequences that encode this CDR3 too. The rearrangement uses TRBV19 and TRBJ2-5, with unresolved D. Germline-derived CDR1 and CDR2 are LNHDA and SQIVND (reference sequence). This CDR3 region has 13 residues. Trimming took off 4 bases at V and 2 bases at J, with 8 bases between the two ends. The CDR3 DNA reads as TGTGCCAGTAGTACTGGGCGGCAAGAGACCCAGTACTTC. Its translation is CASSTGRQETQYF.

This clone appeared once. The rearrangement links TRBV7-8 to TRBJ2-2; D gene unclear. CDR1 is SGHVS and CDR2 is FQNEAQ in the germline V gene. The CDR3 is made up of 15 amino acids. Trimming pared 1 base from V and 0 bases from J, leaving 6 bases between. The CDR3 sequence: CASSLVRTNTGELFF. The CDR3 nucleotides read TGTGCCAGCAGCTTAGTCAGGACGAACACCGGGGAGCTGTTTTTT.

J is TRBJ2-3 and V is TRBV7-3; either TRBD1 or TRBD2 may supply D (7 bases each). The germline V gene has CDR1 SGHTA and CDR2 FQGTGA. CDR3 length equals 15 residues. V lost 5 bases and J lost 6, with 18 bases in between. This chain's CDR3 is CASSLGGGGMDTQYF. The CDR3 coding sequence is TGTGCCAGCAGCCTAGGGGGAGGGGGCATGGATACGCAGTATTTT.

J is TRBJ1-1 and V is TRBV19; 11 bases line up with TRBD1. Germline V lookup: CDR1 LNHDA, CDR2 SQIVND (reference sequence). The CDR3 extends over 13 amino acids. V was pared by 6 bases and J by 5 bases, with 2 bases of the junction left unmatched. The CDR3 DNA sequence: TGTGCCAGTAGCGGGACAGGGGGGACTGAAGCTTTCTTT. Its translation is CASSGTGGTEAFF.